Described below is a single T cell receptor (beta chain) sequence and its context. The antigen is unknown. The record originates from a study of cytomegalovirus exposure and HLA in healthy donors. Broader study findings: In a later analysis, at a false discovery rate of 0.05, under 20,000 TCR beta sequences were associated with HLA alleles. Among TCR sequences, most were rare, though some public TCRs appeared in many donors.

60 Vbeta and 13 Jbeta primers were used in PCR. The data were produced by immunoSEQ multiplex PCR, yet TCRdb's version contains in-frame clones alone and is incomplete. The sample consists of about 120,000 clones, about 80% of them appearing once. This donor's file did not include a recorded CMV serostatus. The receptor's source is a human donor in good health. Source material: PBMCs.

CDR3 bases: TGCAGCGTTGCGCTGGGACAGGGGTCCTACGAGCAGTACTTC. Translating it yields CSVALGQGSYEQYF. The chain combines TRBV29-1 with TRBJ2-7; 10 bases align to TRBD1. The CDR3 length is 14 residues. CDR1 and CDR2 (germline): SQVTM, ANQGSEA. The junction had 4 bases not matched to a gene; V was cut back by 4 bases and J by 1 base.